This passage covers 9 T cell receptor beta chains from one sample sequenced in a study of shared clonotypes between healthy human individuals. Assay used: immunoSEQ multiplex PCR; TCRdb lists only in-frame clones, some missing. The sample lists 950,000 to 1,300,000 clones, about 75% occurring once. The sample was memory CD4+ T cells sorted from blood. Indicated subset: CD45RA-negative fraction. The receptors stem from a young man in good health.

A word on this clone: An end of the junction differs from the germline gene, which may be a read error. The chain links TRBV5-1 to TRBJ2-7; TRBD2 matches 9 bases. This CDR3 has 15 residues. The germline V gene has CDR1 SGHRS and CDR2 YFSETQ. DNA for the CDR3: TGCGCCAGCAGCCAAACCGGGACTAGCTCCCACGAGCAGTACTTC. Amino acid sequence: CASSQTGTSSHEQYF.

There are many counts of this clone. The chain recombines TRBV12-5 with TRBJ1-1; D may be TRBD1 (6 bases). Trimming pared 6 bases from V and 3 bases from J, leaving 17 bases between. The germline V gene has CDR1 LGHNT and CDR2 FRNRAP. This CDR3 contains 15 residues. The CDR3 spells CASGPPRDTYTEAFF. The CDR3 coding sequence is TGTGCTAGTGGCCCTCCCCGGGACACATACACTGAAGCTTTCTTT. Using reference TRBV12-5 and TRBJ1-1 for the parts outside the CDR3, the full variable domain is DARVTQTPRHKVTEMGQEVTMRCQPILGHNTVFWYRQTMMQGLELLAYFRNRAPLDDSGMPKDRFSAEMPDATLATLKIQPSEPRDSAVYFCASGPPRDTYTEAFFGQGTRLTVV.

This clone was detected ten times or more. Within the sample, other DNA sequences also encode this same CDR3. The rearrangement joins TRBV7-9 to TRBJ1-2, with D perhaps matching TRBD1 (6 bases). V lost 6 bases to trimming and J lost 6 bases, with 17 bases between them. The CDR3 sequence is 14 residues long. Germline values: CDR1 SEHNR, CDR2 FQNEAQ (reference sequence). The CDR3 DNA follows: TGTGCCAGCAGTGAACAGGGTCCTGTGGATGGCTACACCTTC. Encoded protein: CASSEQGPVDGYTF. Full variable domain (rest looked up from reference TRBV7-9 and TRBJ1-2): DTGVSQNPRHKITKRGQNVTFRCDPISEHNRLYWYRQTLGQGPEFLTYFQNEAQLEKSRLLSDRFSAERPKGSFSTLEIQRTEQGDSAMYLCASSEQGPVDGYTFGSGTRLTVV.

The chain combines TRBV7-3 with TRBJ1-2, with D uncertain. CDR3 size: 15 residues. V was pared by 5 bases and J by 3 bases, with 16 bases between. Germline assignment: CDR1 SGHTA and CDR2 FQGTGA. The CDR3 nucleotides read TGTGCCAGCAGCCTAGGTGCCGGTCCTTACTATGGCTACACCTTC. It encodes CASSLGAGPYYGYTF.

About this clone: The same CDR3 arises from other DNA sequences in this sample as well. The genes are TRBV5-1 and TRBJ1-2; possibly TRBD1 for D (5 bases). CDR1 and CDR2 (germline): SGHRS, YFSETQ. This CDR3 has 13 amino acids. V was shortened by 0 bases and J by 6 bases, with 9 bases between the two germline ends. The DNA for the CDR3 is TGCGCCAGCAGCTTGGGCCAGGGTGATGGCTACACCTTC. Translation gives CASSLGQGDGYTF.

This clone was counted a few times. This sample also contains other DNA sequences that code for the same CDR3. CDR3 DNA: TGTGCCAGCAGTGAGACAGGGTATGGCTACACCTTC. It translates to CASSETGYGYTF. The chain recombines TRBV2 with TRBJ1-2; 7 bases are a match to TRBD1. The CDR3 is 12 amino acids. From germline, CDR1 is SNHLY and CDR2 FYNNEI. Trimming removed 3 bases from V and 5 bases from J; junction bases left unmatched: 0. The full variable domain, with the rest looked up from reference TRBV2 and TRBJ1-2, is EPEVTQTPSHQVTQMGQEVILRCVPISNHLYFYWYRQILGQKVEFLVSFYNNEISEKSEIFDDQFSVERPDGSNFTLKIRSTKLEDSAMYFCASSETGYGYTFGSGTRLTVV.

CDR3 sequence: CASSRTSGGGDTQYF. CDR3 nucleotides: TGTGCCAGCAGCCGAACTAGCGGGGGCGGGGATACGCAGTATTTT. The chain has TRBV7-3 and TRBJ2-3; 11 bases agree with TRBD2. The CDR3 consists of 15 residues. Germline lookup yields CDR1 SGHTA and CDR2 FQGTGA. V gave up 5 bases and J gave up 6 bases; unmatched junction bases: 7.

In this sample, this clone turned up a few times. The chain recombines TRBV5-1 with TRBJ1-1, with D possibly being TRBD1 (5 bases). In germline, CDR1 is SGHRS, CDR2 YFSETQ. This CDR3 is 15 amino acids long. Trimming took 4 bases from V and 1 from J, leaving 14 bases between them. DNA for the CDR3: TGCGCCAGCAGCAAGTGGGACCGCCGGAACACTGAAGCTTTCTTT. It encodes CASSKWDRRNTEAFF.

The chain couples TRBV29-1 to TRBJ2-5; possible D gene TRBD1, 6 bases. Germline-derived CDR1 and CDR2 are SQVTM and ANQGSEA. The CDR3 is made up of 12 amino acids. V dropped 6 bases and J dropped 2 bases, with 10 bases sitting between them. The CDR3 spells CSVTTGQETQYF. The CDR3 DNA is TGCAGCGTGACTACAGGGCAAGAGACCCAGTACTTC. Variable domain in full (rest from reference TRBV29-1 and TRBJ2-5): SAVISQKPSRDICQRGTSLTIQCQVDSQVTMMFWYRQQPGQSLTLIATANQGSEATYESGFVIDKFPISRPNLTFSTLTVSNMSPEDSSIYLCSVTTGQETQYFGPGTRLLVL.